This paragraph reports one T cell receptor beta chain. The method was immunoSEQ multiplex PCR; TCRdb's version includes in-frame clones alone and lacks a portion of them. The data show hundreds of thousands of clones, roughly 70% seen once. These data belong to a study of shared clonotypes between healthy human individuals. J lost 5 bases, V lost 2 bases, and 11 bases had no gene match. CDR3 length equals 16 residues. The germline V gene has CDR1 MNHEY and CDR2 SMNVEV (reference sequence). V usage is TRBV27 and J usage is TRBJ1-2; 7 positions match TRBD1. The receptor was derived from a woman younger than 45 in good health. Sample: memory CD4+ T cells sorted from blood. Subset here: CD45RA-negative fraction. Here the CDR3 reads CASSLRADRADYGYTF. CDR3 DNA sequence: TGTGCCAGCAGTTTAAGGGCAGACAGGGCGGATTATGGCTACACCTTC.